This T cell receptor beta chain was identified in a study of blood T cell repertoires in COVID-19. This clone was recorded a few times. The repertoire was sequenced with immunoSEQ multiplex PCR; TCRdb's copy has only in-frame clones and lacks some. The table lists roughly 360,000 clones, around 84% of them singletons. The CDR3 loop spans 16 amino acids. V lost 4 bases, J lost 5 bases, and 6 bases stayed unmatched. Germline CDR1 is KGHSH and CDR2 is LQKENI. The clonotype comes from a human donor with acute or convalescent COVID-19. The donor label of this sample is uncertain. The chain combines TRBV18 with TRBJ1-5, with 12 bases identical to TRBD1. The specimen was peripheral blood. CDR3 DNA sequence: TGTGCCAGCTCACGAACCGGGACAGGGGGCGATCAGCCCCAGCATTTT. The encoded protein is CASSRTGTGGDQPQHF. The entire variable domain, with the rest obtained from reference TRBV18 and TRBJ1-5, is as follows: NAGVMQNPRHLVRRRGQEARLRCSPMKGHSHVYWYRQLPEEGLKFMVYLQKENIIDESGMPKERFSAEFPKEGPSILRIQQVVRGDSAAYFCASSRTGTGGDQPQHFGDGTRLSIL.